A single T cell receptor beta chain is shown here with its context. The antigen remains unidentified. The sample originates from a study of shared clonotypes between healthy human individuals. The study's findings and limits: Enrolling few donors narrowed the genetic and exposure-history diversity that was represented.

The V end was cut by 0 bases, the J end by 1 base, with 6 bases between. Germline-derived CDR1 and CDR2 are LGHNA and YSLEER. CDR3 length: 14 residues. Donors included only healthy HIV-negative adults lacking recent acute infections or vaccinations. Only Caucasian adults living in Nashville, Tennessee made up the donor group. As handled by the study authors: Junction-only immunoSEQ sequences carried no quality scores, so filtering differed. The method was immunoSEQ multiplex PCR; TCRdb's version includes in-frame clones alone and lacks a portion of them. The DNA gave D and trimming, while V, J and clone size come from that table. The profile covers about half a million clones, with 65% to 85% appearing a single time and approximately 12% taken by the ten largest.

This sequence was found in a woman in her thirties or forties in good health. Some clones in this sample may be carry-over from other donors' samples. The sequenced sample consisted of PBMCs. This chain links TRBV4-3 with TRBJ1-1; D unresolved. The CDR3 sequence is CASSQDPANTEAFF. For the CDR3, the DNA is TGCGCCAGCAGCCAAGATCCGGCGAACACTGAAGCTTTCTTT.